One and the same sample provided the 24 T cell receptor beta chains below, sequenced in a study of identifying expanded T cells in peripheral blood. Assay: immunoSEQ multiplex PCR; the TCRdb copy retains only in-frame clones and omits some. The table has more than 85,000 clones, around 89% seen once. The sequencing sample was made of blood. The receptors were sampled from a person aged 18-69 years in good health.

This clone has only a few counts. The CDR3 DNA reads TGTGCCAGCAGCCATCGAGAGACCCAGTACTTC. Residues: CASSHRETQYF. The chain recombines TRBV7-9 with TRBJ2-5; D unresolved. This CDR3 is built from 11 residues. Per germline, CDR1 SEHNR and CDR2 FQNEAQ (reference sequence). Trimming removed 5 bases at V and 4 bases at J, with 5 bases between.

The CDR3 DNA reads as TGTGCCAGCAGCCCCGATCTAGCGGGACCCCAGGAGACCCAGTACTTC. Translation: CASSPDLAGPQETQYF. The chain links TRBV5-4 to TRBJ2-5; 9 bases map to TRBD2. This CDR3 contains 16 residues. CDR1 and CDR2 from the germline V gene are SGHNT and YYREEE (reference sequence). J gave up 5 bases and V 4 bases, and 12 bases lay outside the gene matches.

This sequence joins TRBV10-3 and TRBJ2-1; perhaps TRBD2 as D (7 bases). V was shortened by 7 bases and J by 8 bases, with 18 bases between the two germline ends. CDR3 length: 14 amino acids. From germline, CDR1 is ENHRY and CDR2 SYGVKD. The CDR3 DNA sequence: TGTGCCATCAAGGGGGAGCGGGACCCCCATGAGCAGTTCTTC. Its translation is CAIKGERDPHEQFF.

The chain uses TRBV19 and TRBJ1-5; D not certain. V was shortened by 11 bases and J by 0 bases, with 8 bases between the two germline ends. Germline V gives CDR1 LNHDA, CDR2 SQIVND (reference sequence). The CDR3 extends over 12 amino acids. The CDR3 DNA follows: TGTGCCTCCACGGATAGCAATCAGCCCCAGCATTTT. Translating it yields CASTDSNQPQHF.

V usage is TRBV6-1 and J usage is TRBJ2-3; D is uncertain. The CDR3 is 13 amino acids. The germline V gene has CDR1 MNHNS and CDR2 SASEGT. V was cut by 3 bases and J by 2 bases, with 6 bases left in between. CDR3 DNA sequence: TGTGCCAGCAGTGACCTCTACACAGATACGCAGTATTTT. Its protein is CASSDLYTDTQYF.

This clone came up once. The chain has TRBV29-1 and TRBJ2-5; 8 bases are shared with TRBD2. Germline V gene lookup returns CDR1 SQVTM and CDR2 ANQGSEA. V was pared by 3 bases and J by 4 bases, with 13 bases of the junction left unmatched. The CDR3 consists of 16 residues. The CDR3 DNA follows: TGCAGCGTTGACACTAGCGGTTATCCCCACGGAGAGACCCAGTACTTC. Its translation: CSVDTSGYPHGETQYF.

This clone was seen a single time. J is TRBJ2-2 and V is TRBV5-1, with 9 nucleotides matching TRBD2. The germline gives CDR1 SGHRS, CDR2 YFSETQ. This CDR3 has 15 amino acids. Trimming cost V 4 bases and J 7 bases; bases outside gene matches: 8. CDR3: CASSQAGGTGGELFF. CDR3 coding DNA: TGCGCCAGCAGCCAGGCGGGAGGGACCGGCGGGGAGCTGTTTTTT.

This chain connects TRBV19 to TRBJ1-1; 9 bases map to TRBD1. The CDR3 has 14 residues. V shed 8 bases, J shed 2 bases, and the junction held 6 bases outside the gene matches. Germline CDR1 reads LNHDA; CDR2 reads SQIVND (reference sequence). CDR3 residues: CASGGQGGNTEAFF. For the CDR3, the DNA is TGTGCCAGTGGGGGACAGGGAGGAAACACTGAAGCTTTCTTT.

The rearrangement joins TRBV6-5 to TRBJ1-3, with D uncertain. This CDR3 spans 14 amino acids. The V end lost 4 bases, the J end lost 0 bases, and 7 bases lay between the germline ends. Looked up from germline, CDR1 is MNHEY and CDR2 is SVGAGI. The CDR3: CASSSPSSGNTIYF. In nucleotides, the CDR3 is TGTGCCAGCAGTTCCCCAAGCTCTGGAAACACCATATATTTT.

V and J are TRBV7-8 and TRBJ2-6; 10 bases align to TRBD1. Unmatched junction bases numbered 6, after V lost 5 bases and J lost 2 bases. This CDR3 spans 17 amino acids. The germline CDR1 and CDR2 sequences are SGHVS and FQNEAQ. CDR3 region: CASSRRDRGPGANVLTF. The CDR3 DNA sequence: TGTGCCAGCAGCCGTCGGGACAGGGGACCTGGGGCCAACGTCCTGACTTTC.

The chain links TRBV27 to TRBJ2-3, with D possibly being TRBD2 (5 bases). Deletions cut 6 bases from V and 0 bases from J, with 10 bases between. Germline CDR1 and CDR2: MNHEY and SMNVEV (reference sequence). The CDR3 contains 14 residues. CDR3 DNA sequence: TGTGCCAGCAGCGGAGCGGCTAGCACAGATACGCAGTATTTT. Translated: CASSGAASTDTQYF.

This clone was seen a few times. The chain couples TRBV7-3 to TRBJ2-2; D unresolved. CDR3 size: 15 residues. In germline, CDR1 is SGHTA, CDR2 FQGTGA. V lost 4 bases to trimming and J lost 2 bases, with 11 bases between them. The CDR3 is CASSSDGENTGELFF. For the CDR3, the DNA is TGTGCCAGCAGCTCGGACGGAGAAAACACCGGGGAGCTGTTTTTT.

V usage is TRBV6-1 and J usage is TRBJ2-7; either TRBD1 or TRBD2 may supply D (5 bases each). CDR3 length: 14 amino acids. Germline lookup yields CDR1 MNHNS and CDR2 SASEGT. The V end was cut by 7 bases, the J end by 0 bases, with 13 bases between. This chain's CDR3 is CASKDWGSSYEQYF. DNA for the CDR3: TGTGCCAGCAAGGATTGGGGGAGCTCCTACGAGCAGTACTTC.

V gene TRBV29-1 combines with J gene TRBJ2-7, with 10 bases identical to TRBD1. Germline V CDR1 and CDR2: SQVTM, ANQGSEA. This CDR3 region has 14 residues. V lost 6 bases and J lost 3; bases outside the gene matches: 8. DNA for the CDR3: TGCAGCGTAGGATCGACAGGGGGCGTCTACGAGCAGTACTTC. This encodes CSVGSTGGVYEQYF.

The rearrangement joins TRBV6-8 to TRBJ2-7; 7 bases are a match to TRBD1. Germline trimming cut 7 bases from V and 3 bases from J; bases unmatched to any gene: 12. The CDR3 has 15 amino acids. Germline V gene sequence: CDR1 MNHGY, CDR2 SAAAGT. CDR3: CASTAGQESCYEQYF. Here the CDR3 DNA reads TGTGCCAGCACCGCTGGACAGGAGTCCTGCTACGAGCAGTACTTC.

V usage is TRBV4-1 and J usage is TRBJ2-5; no clear D. Germline V CDR1 and CDR2: MGHRA, YSYEKL. The V gene lost 1 base and the J gene lost 4 bases, with 7 bases spanning the gap. The CDR3 runs to 13 residues. The CDR3 loop is CASSQGTGETQYF. CDR3 coding DNA: TGCGCCAGCAGCCAAGGGACGGGAGAGACCCAGTACTTC.

The chain couples TRBV11-2 to TRBJ1-2, with TRBD1 matching 9 bases. After removal of 5 bases from V and 4 bases from J, the junction contained 8 bases not matched to a gene. The germline gives CDR1 SGHAT, CDR2 FQNNGV. This CDR3 contains 15 residues. The CDR3 nucleotides read TGTGCCAGCAGCCCCACCGGGACAGGGTTCTATGGCTACACCTTC. Translating it yields CASSPTGTGFYGYTF. The full variable domain, its missing parts supplied by reference TRBV11-2 and TRBJ1-2, is EAGVAQSPRYKIIEKRQSVAFWCNPISGHATLYWYQQILGQGPKLLIQFQNNGVVDDSQLPKDRFSAERLKGVDSTLKIQPAKLEDSAVYLCASSPTGTGFYGYTFGSGTRLTVV.

This CDR3 reads CASSPGQGTDTQYF. CDR3 coding DNA: TGTGCCAGCTCACCGGGACAGGGAACAGATACGCAGTATTTT. The V gene is TRBV18, the J gene TRBJ2-3; 9 bases map to TRBD1. Germline-derived CDR1 and CDR2 are KGHSH and LQKENI. The CDR3 runs to 14 residues. J was trimmed by 3 bases and V by 3 bases; bases with no gene match: 1.

The chain uses TRBV5-1 and TRBJ2-3; TRBD2 matches at 9 bases. Germline V gives CDR1 SGHRS, CDR2 YFSETQ. The CDR3 is 16 amino acids. The ends lost 1 base at V and 4 bases at J; junction bases unmatched: 7. The CDR3 nucleotides read TGCGCCAGCAGCTTGTTGGTGCGGGAGGGGTCAGATACGCAGTATTTT. This codes for CASSLLVREGSDTQYF. The full variable domain, completed using reference TRBV5-1 and TRBJ2-3, is KAGVTQTPRYLIKTRGQQVTLSCSPISGHRSVSWYQQTPGQGLQFLFEYFSETQRNKGNFPGRFSGRQFSNSRSEMNVSTLELGDSALYLCASSLLVREGSDTQYFGPGTRLTVL.

The V call is TRBV6-1, the J call TRBJ1-6, with a tentative D call TRBD1 (6 bases). The CDR3 runs 16 residues. Between the trimmed V and J ends, which lost 2 bases and 5 bases, there was a span of 13 bases. Germline CDR1 is MNHNS and CDR2 is SASEGT. The CDR3 region has the DNA TGTGCCAGCAGTGAATCCGGGACATTCAATAATTCACCCCTCCACTTT. It specifies CASSESGTFNNSPLHF.

The rearrangement joins TRBV21-1 to TRBJ1-2; TRBD1 is the table's D call, not checked against the DNA. TRBV21-1 is recorded as a pseudogene. The CDR3 covers 17 residues. In nucleotides, the CDR3 is TGTGCCAGCAGCAATAAGGGGCAGGGCACTACCAACTATGGCTACACCTTC. This translates into CASSNKGQGTTNYGYTF.

The chain couples TRBV28 to TRBJ1-1; D not resolved. CDR1 is MDHEN, CDR2 SYDVKM, per germline. The CDR3 is made up of 13 amino acids. V lost 10 bases and J 0 bases, leaving 12 bases between the germline ends. CDR3 residues: CAILSNMNTEAFF. CDR3 coding DNA: TGTGCCATTCTCAGCAATATGAACACTGAAGCTTTCTTT.

The J gene is TRBJ2-3, the V gene TRBV6-5, with D hard to call. With 6 bases removed from V and 1 base from J, the gap between germline ends came to 14 bases. CDR1 and CDR2 (germline): MNHEY, SVGAGI. The CDR3 runs 15 residues. The CDR3 DNA is TGTGCCAGCAGCGAAATCCCCTCGGGCACAGATACGCAGTATTTT. It codes for CASSEIPSGTDTQYF.

The CDR3 sequence: CSVVPGLLTDTQYF. DNA for the CDR3: TGCAGCGTTGTCCCGGGACTACTCACAGATACGCAGTATTTT. V and J are TRBV29-1 and TRBJ2-3; 7 bases agree with TRBD2. Germline V gives CDR1 SQVTM, CDR2 ANQGSEA. The ends lost 4 bases at V and 2 bases at J; junction bases unmatched: 6. CDR3 size: 14 residues.